These 26 T cell receptor beta chains originate from one sample sequenced in a study of PD-L1 blockade in urothelial cancer. This sample's time point: peripheral blood 6 weeks after treatment start. Some clones are missing from TCRdb's copy, which holds only in-frame ones; the method was immunoSEQ multiplex PCR. The data hold about 130,000 clones, with about 82% observed a single time. This specimen was PBMCs, taken around atezolizumab (anti-PD-L1) treatment. The receptors stem from a man in his forties or fifties with urothelial cancer.

The chain combines TRBV5-6 with TRBJ2-5, with D possibly matching TRBD2 (5 bases). Germline V lookup: CDR1 SGHDT, CDR2 YYEEEE. The V and J ends lost 1 base and 3 bases respectively, with 16 bases between them. The CDR3 is 16 residues long. The DNA of the CDR3 is TGTGCCAGCAGCTTGAAGCCACGTCAGGAGGAAGAGACCCAGTACTTC. The encoded protein is CASSLKPRQEEETQYF.

The gene calls are TRBV4-1 and TRBJ2-1; TRBD2 aligns across 14 bases. The V gene's germline CDR1 is MGHRA and CDR2 YSYEKL. There are 16 residues in the CDR3. V lost 3 bases and J lost 8; bases outside the gene matches: 6. CDR3 in DNA: TGCGCCAGCAGCCATTCGGGGACTAGCGGGAGCGATGAGCAGTTCTTC. Protein sequence: CASSHSGTSGSDEQFF.

The chain recombines TRBV7-9 with TRBJ1-4; 7 bases are a match to TRBD1. The germline V gene has CDR1 SEHNR and CDR2 FQNEAQ (reference sequence). V was clipped by 5 bases and J by 5 bases; unmatched bases: 5. This CDR3 comprises 14 residues. CDR3 sequence: CASSRTGGNEKLFF. The CDR3 DNA follows: TGTGCCAGCAGCCGGACAGGAGGGAATGAAAAACTGTTTTTT.

The chain joins TRBV29-1 to TRBJ2-5, with 7 bases fitting TRBD1. With V trimmed by 5 bases and J by 2 bases, 2 bases remained unmatched. CDR1 is SQVTM and CDR2 is ANQGSEA in the germline V gene. The CDR3 is 12 residues long. CDR3 region: CSVTGQQETQYF. CDR3 nucleotides: TGCAGCGTTACGGGACAGCAAGAGACCCAGTACTTC.

The rearrangement uses TRBV5-1 and TRBJ1-6; 9 bases match TRBD1. Germline V gene lookup returns CDR1 SGHRS and CDR2 YFSETQ. The V segment lost 7 bases and the J segment 7 bases; nucleotides outside the gene matches: 12. CDR3 length: 16 amino acids. This CDR3 reads CASASRTGDVNSPLHF. Written as DNA, the CDR3 is TGCGCCAGCGCGAGCCGGACAGGGGACGTCAATTCACCCCTCCACTTT. Together with reference TRBV5-1 and TRBJ1-6, the CDR3 gives the full variable domain: KAGVTQTPRYLIKTRGQQVTLSCSPISGHRSVSWYQQTPGQGLQFLFEYFSETQRNKGNFPGRFSGRQFSNSRSEMNVSTLELGDSALYLCASASRTGDVNSPLHFGNGTRLTVT.

The chain recombines TRBV5-4 with TRBJ2-1; 13 bases match TRBD2. CDR1 is SGHNT and CDR2 is YYREEE in the germline V gene (reference sequence). There are 15 residues in the CDR3. J was trimmed by 7 bases and V by 4 bases; bases with no gene match: 5. The CDR3 reads CASSTTSGRGNEQFF. The CDR3 bases are TGTGCCAGCAGCACCACTAGCGGGAGGGGGAATGAGCAGTTCTTC.

The genes are TRBV7-3 and TRBJ2-1; 7 bases align to TRBD2. The CDR3 is made up of 16 amino acids. Germline trimming cut 0 bases from V and 5 bases from J; bases unmatched to any gene: 7. Germline assignment: CDR1 SGHTA and CDR2 FQGTGA. Here the CDR3 reads CASSLTSSGIDNEQFF. The CDR3 nucleotides are TGTGCCAGCAGCTTAACGTCTAGCGGAATAGACAATGAGCAGTTCTTC. The whole variable domain, remainder taken from reference TRBV7-3 and TRBJ2-1, is GAGVSQTPSNKVTEKGKYVELRCDPISGHTALYWYRQSLGQGPEFLIYFQGTGAADDSGLPNDRFFAVRPEGSVSTLKIQRTERGDSAVYLCASSLTSSGIDNEQFFGPGTRLTVL.

The chain uses TRBV6-1 and TRBJ1-5, with a tentative D call TRBD1 (5 bases). V was pared by 10 bases and J by 7 bases, with 17 bases between. This CDR3 comprises 13 residues. Germline CDR1 reads MNHNS; CDR2 reads SASEGT. The CDR3 region is CAIADGGWQPQHF. In DNA, the CDR3 is TGTGCCATCGCCGACGGGGGTTGGCAGCCCCAGCATTTT.

The chain joins TRBV4-2 to TRBJ2-1; 8 bases map to TRBD1. With 0 bases clipped from V and 4 bases from J, the junction kept 2 bases outside the gene matches. CDR1 is LGHNA and CDR2 is YNFKEQ in the germline V gene. This CDR3 is built from 15 residues. The chain's CDR3 is CASSQEGTGYNEQFF. DNA of the CDR3: TGTGCCAGCAGCCAAGAGGGGACAGGATACAATGAGCAGTTCTTC.

The chain couples TRBV28 to TRBJ2-5; possible D gene TRBD2, 5 bases. This CDR3 has 12 amino acids. V lost 4 bases to trimming and J lost 5 bases, with 8 bases between them. CDR1 is MDHEN, CDR2 SYDVKM, per germline. CDR3 bases: TGTGCCAGCAGTTCTAGAGGGGAGACCCAGTACTTC. It yields the protein CASSSRGETQYF.

This sequence joins TRBV25-1 and TRBJ1-2; D is unresolved. Deletions cut 3 bases from V and 8 bases from J, with 19 bases between. CDR1 and CDR2 from the germline V gene are MGHDK and SYGVNS. This CDR3 region has 15 residues. The CDR3 is CASSESGPLTRGYTF. The CDR3 nucleotides read TGTGCCAGCAGTGAGAGCGGCCCCCTAACAAGGGGCTACACCTTC.

The chain combines TRBV19 with TRBJ2-5, with 7 positions matching TRBD2. From germline, CDR1 is LNHDA and CDR2 SQIVND (reference sequence). The CDR3 has 13 amino acids. With V trimmed by 5 bases and J by 4 bases, 4 bases remained unmatched. CDR3 bases: TGTGCCAGTAGTCCCGGACTAGGAGAGACCCAGTACTTC. The encoded protein is CASSPGLGETQYF.

V gene TRBV7-9 combines with J gene TRBJ2-7; tentative D call: TRBD1 (5 bases). CDR3 length: 15 amino acids. Per germline, CDR1 SEHNR and CDR2 FQNEAQ (reference sequence). The V gene lost 4 bases and the J gene lost 2 bases, with 15 bases spanning the gap. For the CDR3, the DNA is TGTGCCAGCAGCTCAACCCGACAGAGTCCCTACGAGCAGTACTTC. This sequence encodes CASSSTRQSPYEQYF. Looking up the rest from reference TRBV7-9 and TRBJ2-7 gives the full variable domain: DTGVSQNPRHKITKRGQNVTFRCDPISEHNRLYWYRQTLGQGPEFLTYFQNEAQLEKSRLLSDRFSAERPKGSFSTLEIQRTEQGDSAMYLCASSSTRQSPYEQYFGPGTRLTVT.

The rearrangement uses TRBV10-3 and TRBJ2-7; 9 bases are shared with TRBD1. V trimming: 4 bases; J trimming: 6 bases; junction bases outside the gene matches: 13. CDR1 ENHRY and CDR2 SYGVKD come from the germline V gene. CDR3 length equals 16 residues. The CDR3 is CAISGRPGQGFSEQYF. The CDR3 DNA reads TGTGCCATCAGTGGGAGACCGGGACAGGGTTTTAGCGAGCAGTACTTC.

The V call is TRBV7-2, the J call TRBJ2-2, with D perhaps TRBD2 (6 bases). V shed 6 bases and J shed 4 bases, with 18 bases lying between them. Looked up from germline, CDR1 is SGHTA and CDR2 is FQGNSA. The CDR3 runs to 16 residues. DNA for the CDR3: TGTGCCAGCAGTTCTTACAGGCCAGCGGGCACCGGGGAGCTGTTTTTT. Its protein product is CASSSYRPAGTGELFF.

CDR3 DNA: TGTGCCATCAGTCAGGGTGAGGCTCAGCCCCAGCATTTT. Protein sequence: CAISQGEAQPQHF. The chain couples TRBV10-3 to TRBJ1-5, with D possibly TRBD1 on 5 matching bases. CDR1 and CDR2 (germline): ENHRY, SYGVKD. The CDR3 consists of 13 residues. V was shortened by 5 bases and J by 6 bases, with 11 bases between the two germline ends.

The V call is TRBV6-5, the J call TRBJ2-2; 10 bases agree with TRBD1. V shed 2 bases and J 6 bases; nucleotides not matched to a gene: 6. CDR1 is MNHEY, CDR2 SVGAGI, per germline. The CDR3 totals 16 residues. The CDR3 DNA reads TGTGCCAGCAGTTACCGACAGGGGGCTGGAGCCGGGGAGCTGTTTTTT. This codes for CASSYRQGAGAGELFF.

V usage is TRBV10-3 and J usage is TRBJ1-2; D unresolved. The CDR3 spans 14 residues. V was cut by 0 bases and J by 8 bases, with 13 bases left in between. CDR1 and CDR2 from the germline V gene are ENHRY and SYGVKD. The CDR3 nucleotides are TGTGCCATCAGTGAGTCGACTCGAGCGGGGGGCTACACCTTC. Translated, it gives CAISESTRAGGYTF.

This chain uses TRBV15 with TRBJ2-4, with a weak D call TRBD1 (6 bases). This CDR3 is built from 15 residues. Trimming took 1 base from V and 5 from J, leaving 12 bases between them. CDR1 and CDR2 from the germline V gene are LNHNV and YYDKDF (reference sequence). In DNA, the CDR3 is TGTGCCACCAGCAGAGCAGGGGCGTCTGAAAACATTCAGTACTTC. This gives the protein CATSRAGASENIQYF.

The V gene is TRBV27, the J gene TRBJ1-2, with D uncertain. Germline CDR1 is MNHEY and CDR2 is SMNVEV (reference sequence). There are 12 residues in the CDR3. Trimming left V 5 bases short and J 8 bases short, with 12 bases between. CDR3 nucleotides: TGTGCCAGCAGTACTGCGGGTCTCGGCTACACCTTC. As protein: CASSTAGLGYTF.

The genes are TRBV5-1 and TRBJ2-2; 7 bases match TRBD1. The CDR3 loop spans 14 amino acids. Germline CDR1 SGHRS, CDR2 YFSETQ. V lost 4 bases to trimming and J lost 2 bases; unmatched junction nucleotides: 2. This CDR3 is CASSEGANTGELFF. CDR3 bases: TGCGCCAGCAGCGAGGGGGCCAACACCGGGGAGCTGTTTTTT.

CDR3 residues: CASSQDLLAGGNTQYF. The CDR3 coding sequence is TGCGCCAGCAGCCAAGATCTGCTGGCGGGAGGGAATACGCAGTATTTT. The gene calls are TRBV4-1 and TRBJ2-3; 9 positions match TRBD2. The germline gives CDR1 MGHRA, CDR2 YSYEKL. This CDR3 comprises 16 residues. V gave up 0 bases and J gave up 7 bases; unmatched junction bases: 8.

This sequence joins TRBV9 and TRBJ1-1, with unresolved D. The V and J ends lost 3 bases and 2 bases respectively, with 11 bases between them. Germline CDR1 SGDLS, CDR2 YYNGEE. The CDR3 runs to 14 residues. The CDR3 DNA follows: TGTGCCAGCAGCGGCGCGGGATATAACACTGAAGCTTTCTTT. Translation: CASSGAGYNTEAFF.

This chain uses TRBV28 with TRBJ1-2; D possibly corresponds to TRBD1 (6 bases). The germline V gene encodes CDR1 MDHEN and CDR2 SYDVKM. This CDR3 spans 14 amino acids. Trimming shortened V by 5 bases and J by 8 bases, and 18 bases separated the two germline ends. The DNA of the CDR3 is TGTGCCAGCAGTCCTCCGGGGGGGGCGGAGGGCTACACCTTC. It yields the protein CASSPPGGAEGYTF.

The chain is built from TRBV15 and TRBJ1-4, with D maybe TRBD1 (5 bases). Germline loops: CDR1 LNHNV, CDR2 YYDKDF (reference sequence). Deletions cut 5 bases from V and 8 bases from J, with 21 bases between. This CDR3 comprises 16 residues. The CDR3 here is CATSPRQGWREEKLFF. CDR3 bases: TGTGCCACCAGCCCCCGCCAGGGATGGCGGGAGGAAAAACTGTTTTTT.

J is TRBJ1-1 and V is TRBV19; TRBD1 matches at 8 bases. The V gene end was trimmed by 3 bases and the J gene end by 6 bases; junction bases not matched to a gene: 6. The CDR3 covers 14 residues. Germline CDR1 is LNHDA and CDR2 is SQIVND (reference sequence). CDR3 nucleotides: TGTGCCAGTAGTATTCAGGGGGCTCTGGCTGAAGCTTTCTTT. Protein product: CASSIQGALAEAFF.